This is a list of T cell receptor beta chains from one sample in a study of early T cells in non-severe SARS-CoV-2 infection. In TCRdb, the 5' RACE reads were re-called with MiXCR into one record per CDR3 protein. Here the sample spans 46,000 or so distinct CDR3 sequences, about 13% being singletons. The sequenced sample consisted of whole blood. These receptors were taken from an adult who was a healthcare worker with PCR-confirmed SARS-CoV-2 infection or an uninfected control (not recorded which). Both conserved end residues are part of each CDR3. The D gene is left open where the match is weak. Clone size, where shown, is once, few, many, or a class for clones that have expanded.

TRBV28	TRBD1	TRBJ2-1	few	CASSFRGTGDYNEQFF	TGTGCCAGCAGTTTCCGTGGGACAGGGGACTACAATGAGCAGTTCTTC
TRBV20-1	.	TRBJ1-2	few	CSASGTTNYGYTF	TGCAGTGCCTCCGGGACAACTAACTATGGCTACACCTTC
TRBV12-3/TRBV12-4	.	TRBJ1-5	many	CASSLGGGGSNQPQHF	TGTGCCAGCAGTTTAGGGGGCGGTGGGAGCAATCAGCCCCAGCATTTT
TRBV27	TRBD1	TRBJ2-6	many	CASSPLTGTGANVLTF	TGTGCCAGCAGTCCCCTGACAGGGACCGGGGCCAACGTCCTGACTTTC
TRBV30	.	TRBJ2-6	many	CAWKELAWANVLTF	TGTGCCTGGAAAGAACTAGCTTGGGCCAACGTCCTGACTTTC
TRBV5-4	.	TRBJ1-2	many	CASSQGGTYGYTF	TGTGCCAGCAGCCAAGGGGGAACCTATGGCTACACCTTC
TRBV29-1	.	TRBJ1-1	few	CSVAGRLNTEAFF	TGCAGCGTTGCCGGCAGACTGAACACTGAAGCTTTCTTT
TRBV6-5	.	TRBJ2-4	many	CASSYGRTQYF	TGTGCCAGCAGTTACGGGCGTACTCAGTACTTC
TRBV3-1	.	TRBJ1-4	many	CASSQGGNEKLFF	TGTGCCAGCAGCCAAGGTGGAAATGAAAAACTGTTTTTT
TRBV27	.	TRBJ1-1	many	CASSPRRALLTEAFF	TGTGCCAGCAGCCCGCGGAGGGCCTTGCTTACTGAAGCTTTCTTT
TRBV7-9	.	TRBJ2-1	.	CASSLVRGKNEQFF	TGTGCCAGCAGCTTGGTCAGGGGTAAGAATGAGCAGTTCTTC
TRBV20-1	.	TRBJ1-4	many	CSATATGFAGEKLFF	TGCAGTGCTACAGCAACCGGGTTCGCGGGTGAAAAACTGTTTTTT
TRBV20-1	.	TRBJ1-1	many	CSASAVGEGTEAFF	TGCAGTGCTAGCGCCGTGGGGGAGGGCACTGAAGCTTTCTTT
TRBV7-3	.	TRBJ2-7	many	CASSLPRYEQYF	TGTGCCAGCAGCTTACCCCGCTACGAGCAGTACTTC
TRBV13	.	TRBJ2-3	many	CASSLGGSTDTQYF	TGTGCCAGCAGCCTAGGAGGATCCACAGATACGCAGTATTTT
TRBV29-1	.	TRBJ2-1	.	CSVAPGPSSYNEQFF	TGCAGCGTTGCTCCAGGCCCCAGCTCCTACAATGAGCAGTTCTTC
TRBV7-8	TRBD1	TRBJ1-1	many	CASSPKRTWTGGNTEAFF	TGTGCCAGCAGCCCGAAGAGGACCTGGACAGGAGGGAACACTGAAGCTTTCTTT
TRBV9	.	TRBJ2-2	.	CASSVSEGNPVTGELFF	TGTGCCAGCAGCGTATCCGAGGGTAACCCTGTAACCGGGGAGCTGTTTTTT
TRBV28	.	TRBJ1-5	.	CASNAHNSGFGPQHF	TGTGCCAGCAACGCCCATAACAGTGGATTTGGGCCCCAGCATTTT
TRBV5-5	.	TRBJ2-2	few	CASSLILNTGELFF	TGTGCCAGCAGCTTGATCCTTAACACCGGGGAGCTGTTTTTT
TRBV20-1	.	TRBJ1-1	many	CSARKEIRVLNTEAFF	TGCAGTGCGCGGAAAGAAATCAGGGTTTTGAACACTGAAGCTTTCTTT
TRBV20-1	.	TRBJ2-1	.	CSARVRSSSSYNEQFF	TGCAGTGCTAGAGTGCGCAGCTCAAGCTCCTACAATGAGCAGTTCTTC
TRBV28	.	TRBJ2-7	.	CASSPPFYEQYF	TGTGCCAGCAGTCCGCCTTTCTACGAGCAGTACTTC
TRBV2	TRBD2	TRBJ2-3	many	CASRGSGGAPSTDTQYF	TGTGCCAGCAGAGGAAGCGGGGGGGCCCCTAGCACAGATACGCAGTATTTT
TRBV4-1	.	TRBJ2-1	few	CASSQRTAWGNEQFF	TGCGCCAGCAGCCAAAGGACTGCTTGGGGCAATGAGCAGTTCTTC
TRBV4-2	.	TRBJ1-5	many	CASSQATREGQPQHF	TGTGCCAGCAGCCAAGCTACCAGGGAGGGTCAGCCCCAGCATTTT
TRBV7-9	TRBD1	TRBJ2-3	few	CASSFRQGATDTQYF	TGTGCCAGCAGCTTCCGGCAGGGGGCAACAGATACGCAGTATTTT
TRBV28	.	TRBJ1-1	many	CASSGGRGEAFF	TGTGCCAGCAGTGGAGGAAGGGGTGAAGCTTTCTTT
TRBV7-9	TRBD1	TRBJ1-4	many	CASSRGDSNEKLFF	TGTGCCAGCAGCCGTGGGGACAGTAATGAAAAACTGTTTTTT
TRBV12-3/TRBV12-4	.	TRBJ2-2	few	CASSLDRGELFF	TGTGCCAGCAGTTTGGATCGGGGGGAGCTGTTTTTT
TRBV12-3/TRBV12-4	.	TRBJ1-1	many	CASSQTQGLAEAFF	TGTGCCAGCAGTCAAACCCAGGGGCTGGCTGAAGCTTTCTTT
TRBV7-9	.	TRBJ2-3	many	CASSLTDTQYF	TGTGCCAGCAGCTTGACAGATACGCAGTATTTT
TRBV27	.	TRBJ2-5	many	CASSLNRVSQETQYF	TGTGCCAGCAGTTTAAACAGGGTGTCCCAAGAGACCCAGTACTTC
TRBV6-5	TRBD2	TRBJ2-1	many	CASSLAGGRLSRQFF	TGTGCCAGCAGCCTAGCGGGAGGTCGCCTAAGTAGGCAGTTCTTC
TRBV12-5	TRBD2	TRBJ2-5	many	CASGLGEGLAPKQETQYF	TGTGCTAGTGGTTTGGGAGAGGGACTAGCGCCCAAACAAGAGACCCAGTACTTC
TRBV20-1	.	TRBJ1-1	many	CSVTQGSGQAFF	TGCAGTGTCACCCAGGGTTCGGGCCAAGCTTTCTTT
TRBV4-1	TRBD1	TRBJ2-7	.	CASSQVFVMGQGDRQYF	TGCGCCAGCAGCCAAGTCTTTGTTATGGGGCAGGGGGACCGGCAGTACTTC
TRBV6-1	.	TRBJ1-2	few	CASSEFLYGYTF	TGTGCCAGCAGTGAGTTCCTCTATGGCTACACCTTC
TRBV7-9	.	TRBJ2-2	many	CASSATGSSVTGELFF	TGTGCCAGCAGCGCTACAGGGAGTTCGGTAACCGGGGAGCTGTTTTTT
TRBV10-1	.	TRBJ2-3	many	CASSESRGSGTDTQYF	TGCGCCAGCAGTGAGTCGAGGGGATCCGGCACAGATACGCAGTATTTT
TRBV19	.	TRBJ2-3	many	CASSRREITDTQYF	TGTGCCAGTAGTAGGAGAGAGATCACAGATACGCAGTATTTT
TRBV29-1	.	TRBJ2-7	many	CSVGPHETYEQYF	TGCAGCGTTGGCCCCCACGAGACCTACGAGCAGTACTTC
TRBV20-1	.	TRBJ2-1	.	CSARSQSFYNEQFF	TGCAGTGCTCGATCTCAGAGTTTCTACAATGAGCAGTTCTTC
TRBV28	TRBD1	TRBJ2-7	.	CASTPPLGTGAGNEQYF	TGTGCCAGCACCCCACCTTTGGGGACAGGAGCGGGTAACGAGCAGTACTTC
TRBV20-1	.	TRBJ2-7	.	CSARVLRAGIYEQYF	TGCAGTGCTAGAGTCCTTCGGGCAGGGATTTACGAGCAGTACTTC
TRBV5-4	.	TRBJ1-2	.	CASTWDANYGYTF	TGTGCCAGCACCTGGGACGCGAACTATGGCTACACCTTC
TRBV12-3/TRBV12-4	TRBD2	TRBJ2-5	.	CASNEGGGAWETQYF	TGTGCCAGCAACGAAGGCGGGGGGGCATGGGAGACCCAGTACTTC
TRBV9	.	TRBJ2-7	many	CASSVGSVNSYEQYF	TGTGCCAGCAGCGTAGGAAGCGTAAACTCCTACGAGCAGTACTTC
TRBV14	.	TRBJ2-7	.	CASSQSASSVEAIYEQYF	TGTGCCAGCAGCCAAAGTGCCAGTTCGGTGGAGGCAATCTACGAGCAGTACTTC
TRBV6-4	.	TRBJ2-3	.	CASSDRRTDTQYF	TGTGCCAGCAGTGACCGACGCACAGATACGCAGTATTTT
TRBV3-1	TRBD2	TRBJ2-2	many	CASSPRGGASNTGELFF	TGTGCCAGCAGCCCCCGGGGGGGGGCTTCGAACACCGGGGAGCTGTTTTTT